The T cell receptor beta chain under discussion was sequenced for a study of shared clonotypes between healthy human individuals. As for this clone: What it binds is unknown. A far larger clone is a single base away, which makes a read error likely.

Whole-study findings and limits: For naive CD4 cells, approximately 5% of clonotypes were shared across a handful of donors.

The germline V gene has CDR1 LGHNA and CDR2 YNFKEQ. The V end was cut by 0 bases, the J end by 6 bases, with 3 bases between. The CDR3 is 12 amino acids. Genomic DNA of each subset was evenly split across several immunoSEQ plates. In the authors' workflow: Without quality scores, immunoSEQ junctional reads could not be filtered like full-length reads. Profiled with immunoSEQ multiplex PCR; TCRdb holds only in-frame clones, not every one. The V and J calls and clone size were taken over from that table, and D and trimming were inferred from the DNA. The table shows 900,000 to 1,200,000 clones, with 70% to 80% occurring only once.

The sequencing input was memory CD4+ T cells from PBMCs. This sample's subset: CD45RA-negative fraction. The chain recombines TRBV4-2 with TRBJ1-5; D unresolved. This TCR was recovered from a man between 18 and 29 years old in good health. Some clones in this sample may be carry-over from other donors' samples. The CDR3 region is CASSQEGQPQHF. As DNA, the CDR3 is TGTGCCAGCAGCCAAGAGGGTCAGCCCCAGCATTTT.